The entry below describes one T cell receptor beta chain. What it binds is unknown. This specimen comes from a study of OX40 agonist ivuxolimab in advanced cancers. Whole-study results and caveats: Clonal expansion was seen in CD4+ and CD8+ blood T cells by week 6 at 0.1 to 3.0 mg/kg.

TCRdb's table, derived via immunoSEQ multiplex PCR, lists solely in-frame clones and lacks some. Of about 120,000 clones detected, about 93% appear once; the ten largest clones hold approximately 0.15%. Germline CDR1 and CDR2: KGHSH and LQKENI. The CDR3 is 14 amino acids. Trimming left V 2 bases short and J 4 bases short, with 11 bases between. The gene calls are TRBV18 and TRBJ2-5, with a weak D call TRBD1 (5 bases). The clonotype originates from an adult with an advanced solid tumor such as melanoma, head and neck, liver or kidney cancer. Sequenced material: CD4+ or CD8+ T cells sorted from blood, taken in a trial of the OX40 agonist ivuxolimab. CDR3 sequence: CASSPGRVRETQYF. The DNA of the CDR3 is TGTGCCAGCTCACCAGGCAGGGTCAGAGAGACCCAGTACTTC.